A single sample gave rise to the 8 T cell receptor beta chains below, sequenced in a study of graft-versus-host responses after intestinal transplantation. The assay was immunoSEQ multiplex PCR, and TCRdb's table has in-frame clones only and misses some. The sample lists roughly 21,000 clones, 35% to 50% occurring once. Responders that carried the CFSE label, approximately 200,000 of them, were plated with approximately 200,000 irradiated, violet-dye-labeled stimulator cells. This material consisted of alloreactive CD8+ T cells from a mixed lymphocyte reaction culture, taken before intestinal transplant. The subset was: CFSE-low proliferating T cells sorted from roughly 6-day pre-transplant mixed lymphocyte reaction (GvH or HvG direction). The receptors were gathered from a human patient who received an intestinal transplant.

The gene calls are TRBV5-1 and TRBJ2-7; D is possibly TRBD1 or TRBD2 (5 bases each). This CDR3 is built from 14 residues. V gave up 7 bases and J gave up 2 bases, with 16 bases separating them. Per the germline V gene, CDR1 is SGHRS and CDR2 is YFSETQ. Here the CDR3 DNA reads TGCGCCAGCGGGCCTGGGGGTAGTCCCTACGAGCAGTACTTC. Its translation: CASGPGGSPYEQYF.

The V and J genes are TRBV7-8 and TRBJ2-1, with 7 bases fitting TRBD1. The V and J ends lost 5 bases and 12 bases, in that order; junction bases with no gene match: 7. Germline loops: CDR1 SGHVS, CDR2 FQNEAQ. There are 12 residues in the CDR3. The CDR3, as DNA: TGTGCCAGCAGCCTGACAGGGTGGGTGCAGTTCTTC. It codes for CASSLTGWVQFF.

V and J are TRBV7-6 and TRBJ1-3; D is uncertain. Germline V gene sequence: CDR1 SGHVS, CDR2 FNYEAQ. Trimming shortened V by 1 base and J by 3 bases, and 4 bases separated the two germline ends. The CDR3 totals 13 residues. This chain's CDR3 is CASSLGSGNTIYF. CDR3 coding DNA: TGTGCCAGCAGCTTAGGTAGTGGAAACACCATATATTTT.

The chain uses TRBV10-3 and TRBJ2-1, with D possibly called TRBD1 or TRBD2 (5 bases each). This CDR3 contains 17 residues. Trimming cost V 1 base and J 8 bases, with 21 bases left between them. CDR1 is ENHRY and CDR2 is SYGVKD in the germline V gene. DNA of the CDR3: TGTGCCATCAGTGAGTTAGTGGAAAGCGGACACCCGGATGAGCAGTTCTTC. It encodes CAISELVESGHPDEQFF.

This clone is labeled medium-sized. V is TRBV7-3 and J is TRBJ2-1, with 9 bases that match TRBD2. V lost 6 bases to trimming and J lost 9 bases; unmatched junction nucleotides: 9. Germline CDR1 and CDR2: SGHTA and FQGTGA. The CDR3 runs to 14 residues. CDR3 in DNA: TGTGCCAGCAGTAGTAGCGGGAGTATAAGTGAGCAGTTCTTC. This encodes CASSSSGSISEQFF.

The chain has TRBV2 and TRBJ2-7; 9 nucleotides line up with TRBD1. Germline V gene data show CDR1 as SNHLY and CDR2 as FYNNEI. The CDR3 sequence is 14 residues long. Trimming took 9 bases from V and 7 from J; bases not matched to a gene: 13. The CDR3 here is CASAQGARPGEQYF. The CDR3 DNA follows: TGTGCCAGTGCACAGGGGGCGCGACCAGGGGAGCAGTACTTC.

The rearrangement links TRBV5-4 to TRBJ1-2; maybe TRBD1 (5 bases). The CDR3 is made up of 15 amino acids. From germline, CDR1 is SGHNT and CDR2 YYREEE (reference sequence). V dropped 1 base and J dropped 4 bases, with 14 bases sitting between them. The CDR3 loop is CASSLQGGVPYGYTF. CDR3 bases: TGTGCCAGCAGCTTGCAGGGTGGGGTACCCTATGGCTACACCTTC. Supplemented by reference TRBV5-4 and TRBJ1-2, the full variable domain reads ETGVTQSPTHLIKTRGQQVTLRCSSQSGHNTVSWYQQALGQGPQFIFQYYREEENGRGNFPPRFSGLQFPNYSSELNVNALELDDSALYLCASSLQGGVPYGYTFGSGTRLTVV.

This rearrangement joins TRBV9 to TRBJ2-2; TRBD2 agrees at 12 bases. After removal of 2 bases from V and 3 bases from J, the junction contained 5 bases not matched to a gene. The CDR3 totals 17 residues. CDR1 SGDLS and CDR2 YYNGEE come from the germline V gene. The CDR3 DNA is TGTGCCAGCAGCGTTGGGACTAGCGGGTTCTACACCGGGGAGCTGTTTTTT. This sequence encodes CASSVGTSGFYTGELFF.